The 10 T cell receptor beta chains in this list originate from one sample, sequenced in a study of CD8 T cells in Susac syndrome. An input of about 0.45 to 1 ug of RNA was subjected to reverse transcription using random hexamers. TCRdb redid the calling of the immunoSEQ multiplex PCR reads with MiXCR, one entry per CDR3 protein. In the table there are 180,000 or so distinct CDR3 sequences, 85% to 95% of which are singletons. Sequencing was performed on CD4+ T cells from PBMCs. These receptors all come from a human donor with Susac syndrome.

V and J are TRBV30 and TRBJ1-4; weak D call: TRBD1 (5 bases). This CDR3 is 14 amino acids long. V gave up 0 bases and J gave up 8 bases, with 13 bases separating them. CDR1 is GTSNPN, CDR2 SVGIG, per germline (reference sequence). The CDR3 sequence: CAWSVDIPGEKLFF. CDR3 bases: TGTGCCTGGAGTGTGGACATCCCCGGGGAAAAACTGTTTTTT.

The rearrangement links TRBV12-3 or TRBV12-4 to TRBJ1-5; D possibly corresponds to TRBD1 (5 bases). The CDR3 totals 12 residues. V lost 6 bases to trimming and J lost 7 bases, with 10 bases between them. The chain's CDR3 is CASRAGEQPQHF. The CDR3 region has the DNA TGTGCCAGCAGGGCGGGGGAACAGCCCCAGCATTTT.

The gene calls are TRBV6-1 and TRBJ2-5; 8 nucleotides align to TRBD2. Trimming at V came to 6 bases and at J to 1 base, leaving 19 bases not matched to a gene. CDR1 and CDR2 from the germline V gene are MNHNS and SASEGT. This CDR3 contains 19 residues. CDR3: CASRTDPAGELKGQETQYF. CDR3 DNA sequence: TGTGCCAGCAGAACGGACCCAGCGGGGGAGCTTAAGGGCCAAGAGACCCAGTACTTC.

This chain links TRBV2 with TRBJ2-5; D remains unclear. This CDR3 region has 12 residues. CDR1 and CDR2 (germline): SNHLY, FYNNEI. The V end was cut by 6 bases, the J end by 5 bases, with 10 bases between. CDR3 DNA sequence: TGTGCCAGCAGGGCGAGTCAGGAGACCCAGTACTTC. Encoded protein: CASRASQETQYF.

J is TRBJ1-2 and V is TRBV28, with TRBD1 identical over 7 bases. Germline V lookup: CDR1 MDHEN, CDR2 SYDVKM. This CDR3 has 13 residues. Unmatched junction bases numbered 9, after V lost 6 bases and J lost 8 bases. This CDR3 reads CASRRQGDEGYTF. Written as DNA, the CDR3 is TGTGCCAGCAGGAGACAGGGAGATGAAGGCTACACCTTC.

The genes are TRBV6-5 and TRBJ1-6; no reliable D call. This CDR3 contains 15 residues. V was cut by 1 base and J by 9 bases, with 13 bases left in between. Germline V CDR1 and CDR2: MNHEY, SVGAGI. The CDR3 loop is CASSYLGMGVSPLHF. The CDR3 nucleotides read TGTGCCAGCAGTTACTTGGGTATGGGAGTTTCACCCCTCCACTTT.

The J gene is TRBJ2-7, the V gene TRBV6-2 or TRBV6-3, with D uncertain. The germline CDR1 and CDR2 sequences are MNHEY and SVGEGT. CDR3 length: 12 amino acids. The germline V and J ends were trimmed by 2 bases and 5 bases, with 7 bases remaining between them. DNA of the CDR3: TGTGCCAGCAGTTACGGGTGGGACGAGCAGTACTTC. Its protein product is CASSYGWDEQYF.

As DNA, the CDR3 is TGTGCCAGCAGTTTGCCCACGGAACAATGGATACGTGGCCCCTACGAGCAGTACTTC. This gives the protein CASSLPTEQWIRGPYEQYF. The chain employs TRBV28 and TRBJ2-7; no firm D call. The CDR3 contains 19 residues. V was clipped by 3 bases and J by 2 bases, with 26 bases between them. Germline V gene sequence: CDR1 MDHEN, CDR2 SYDVKM.

The chain has TRBV3-1 and TRBJ1-1; the D is unclear. There are 15 residues in the CDR3. CDR1 is LGHDT, CDR2 YNNKEL, per germline (reference sequence). The germline V and J ends were trimmed by 3 bases and 0 bases, with 11 bases remaining between them. CDR3 DNA: TGTGCCAGCAGCCAGAAAGACGGTATGAACACTGAAGCTTTCTTT. Its protein product is CASSQKDGMNTEAFF. Full variable domain (remainder filled in from reference TRBV3-1 and TRBJ1-1): DTAVSQTPKYLVTQMGNDKSIKCEQNLGHDTMYWYKQDSKKFLKIMFSYNNKELIINETVPNRFSPKSPDKAHLNLHINSLELGDSAVYFCASSQKDGMNTEAFFGQGTRLTVV.

The count of this clonotype is one. V and J are TRBV19 and TRBJ2-5, with TRBD2 matching 7 bases. J gave up 1 base and V 3 bases, and 2 bases lay outside the gene matches. CDR1 is LNHDA, CDR2 SQIVND, per germline (reference sequence). The CDR3 contains 14 residues. The CDR3 reads CASSMGGSQETQYF. Written as DNA, the CDR3 is TGTGCCAGTAGTATGGGGGGGAGCCAAGAGACCCAGTACTTC.